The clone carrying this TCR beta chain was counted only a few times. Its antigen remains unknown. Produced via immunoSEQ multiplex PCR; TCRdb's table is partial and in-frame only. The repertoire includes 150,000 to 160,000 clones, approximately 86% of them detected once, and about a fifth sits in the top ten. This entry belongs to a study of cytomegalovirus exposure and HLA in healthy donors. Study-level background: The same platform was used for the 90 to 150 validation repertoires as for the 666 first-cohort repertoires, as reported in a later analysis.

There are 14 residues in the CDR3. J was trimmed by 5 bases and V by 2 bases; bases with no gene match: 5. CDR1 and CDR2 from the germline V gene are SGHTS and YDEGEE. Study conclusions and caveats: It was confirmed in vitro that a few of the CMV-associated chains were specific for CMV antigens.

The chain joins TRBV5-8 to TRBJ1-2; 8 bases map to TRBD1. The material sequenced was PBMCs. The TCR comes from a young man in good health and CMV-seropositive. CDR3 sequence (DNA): TGTGCCAGCAGCTTAGGACAGGGAATGTATGGCTACACCTTC. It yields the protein CASSLGQGMYGYTF.